This TCR beta chain was profiled in a study of T cells in Graves' hyperthyroidism and ophthalmopathy. Study results and limitations: Also found in blood were most expanded thyroid clonotypes above 0.001. Ophthalmopathy and stable hyperthyroidism were separated by a 13 V-J model.

As for this clonotype: Its target is unknown.

The length of the CDR3 is 12 residues. Germline CDR1 SGHAT, CDR2 FQDESV (reference sequence). V gave up 3 bases and J gave up 8 bases, with 10 bases separating them. The hyperthyroidism was newly diagnosed and had lasted under 2 months; the patients were aged 18 to 65. The TCR beta CDR3 regions underwent amplification using RNA transcripts as the source. HTBI primers were used for first-round RT-PCR of the TCR CDR3. In TCRdb, the multiplex PCR reads were re-called with MiXCR into one record per CDR3 protein. The table has about 400,000 distinct CDR3 sequences, 15% seen once. The receptor was isolated from a young woman with Graves' hyperthyroidism. The V gene is TRBV11-1, the J gene TRBJ1-2; no clear D. Sequenced sample: blood. CDR3 loop: CASSFGGKGYTF. DNA for the CDR3: TGTGCCAGCAGCTTCGGAGGGAAGGGCTACACCTTC. Together with reference TRBV11-1 and TRBJ1-2, the CDR3 gives the full variable domain: EAEVAQSPRYKITEKSQAVAFWCDPISGHATLYWYRQILGQGPELLVQFQDESVVDDSQLPKDRFSAERLKGVDSTLKIQPAELGDSAMYLCASSFGGKGYTFGSGTRLTVV.